The 10 T cell receptor beta chains below come from one sample, sequenced in a study of blood T cell repertoires in COVID-19. TCRdb keeps only in-frame clones here, not all; method: immunoSEQ multiplex PCR. In the table there are roughly 500,000 clones, about 88% of which are singletons. The sequencing input was PBMCs or T cells enriched from blood (not recorded which). The receptors were sampled from a woman aged 60-75 years who had recovered from COVID-19.

This sequence joins TRBV19 and TRBJ2-7, with D maybe TRBD1 (5 bases). Trimming took off 6 bases at V and 2 bases at J, with 11 bases between the two ends. The CDR3 runs to 13 residues. Germline assignment: CDR1 LNHDA and CDR2 SQIVND (reference sequence). DNA for the CDR3: TGTGCCAGTAGCTCACAGGCCCCCTACGAGCAGTACTTC. Translating it yields CASSSQAPYEQYF. Using reference TRBV19 and TRBJ2-7 for the parts outside the CDR3, the full variable domain is DGGITQSPKYLFRKEGQNVTLSCEQNLNHDAMYWYRQDPGQGLRLIYYSQIVNDFQKGDIAEGYSVSREKKESFPLTVTSAQKNPTAFYLCASSSQAPYEQYFGPGTRLTVT.

This rearrangement joins TRBV7-9 to TRBJ1-5, with D possibly being TRBD1 (6 bases). CDR1 and CDR2 from the germline V gene are SEHNR and FQNEAQ (reference sequence). Trimming pared 4 bases from V and 9 bases from J, leaving 10 bases between. This CDR3 has 12 amino acids. CDR3: CASSSPQGPQHF. CDR3 DNA sequence: TGTGCCAGCAGCTCACCACAGGGGCCCCAGCATTTT.

This clone has only one observation. Here the CDR3 reads CASSKDRDTGELFF. The DNA for the CDR3 is TGCGCCAGCAGCAAGGACAGGGACACCGGGGAGCTGTTTTTT. This chain joins TRBV5-1 and TRBJ2-2, with 8 bases aligning to TRBD1. The CDR3 is 14 amino acids. The germline V gene has CDR1 SGHRS and CDR2 YFSETQ. V lost 4 bases to trimming and J lost 3 bases; unmatched junction nucleotides: 2.

This clone showed up just once. The V call is TRBV5-4, the J call TRBJ1-3; D is possibly TRBD1 (6 bases). The CDR3 runs to 16 residues. Germline-derived CDR1 and CDR2 are SGHNT and YYREEE (reference sequence). Deletions cut 4 bases from V and 1 base from J, with 15 bases between. The CDR3 sequence: CASSPDRRSSGNTIYF. CDR3 DNA: TGTGCCAGCAGCCCCGACAGGCGAAGTTCTGGAAACACCATATATTTT.

This clone came up once. The chain recombines TRBV27 with TRBJ2-3, with TRBD1 matching over 7 bases. CDR3 size: 14 residues. V dropped 2 bases and J dropped 3; count of bases not matched to a gene: 2. The V gene's germline CDR1 is MNHEY and CDR2 SMNVEV (reference sequence). The DNA for the CDR3 is TGTGCCAGCAGTTTAACCAGGGGGACAGATACGCAGTATTTT. Protein sequence: CASSLTRGTDTQYF.

This chain connects TRBV3-1 (or the pseudogene TRBV3-2) to TRBJ2-7; 9 bases match TRBD1. The CDR3 length is 16 residues. CDR1 is LGHDT and CDR2 is YNNKEL in the germline V gene (reference sequence). V gave up 4 bases and J gave up 3 bases; unmatched junction bases: 10. The CDR3 nucleotides are TGTGCCAGCAGCCTCGGAAGGGGACAGGGATTCTACGAGCAGTACTTC. Translated: CASSLGRGQGFYEQYF.

The chain links TRBV27 to TRBJ2-3; maybe TRBD2 (6 bases). V was cut by 3 bases and J by 5 bases, with 9 bases left in between. The V gene's germline CDR1 is MNHEY and CDR2 SMNVEV (reference sequence). This CDR3 is built from 13 residues. CDR3 residues: CASSFAGKDTQYF. The CDR3 bases are TGTGCCAGCAGTTTCGCGGGGAAAGATACGCAGTATTTT.

This chain connects TRBV5-1 to TRBJ2-3, with TRBD2 matching over 7 bases. V dropped 0 bases and J dropped 4; count of bases not matched to a gene: 5. Germline V gene data show CDR1 as SGHRS and CDR2 as YFSETQ. The CDR3 length is 15 residues. CDR3: CASSLVSLAADTQYF. The CDR3 DNA follows: TGCGCCAGCAGCTTGGTTAGTCTAGCGGCAGATACGCAGTATTTT.

The chain has TRBV11-2 and TRBJ2-7; D may be TRBD2 (6 bases). The CDR3 is 15 residues long. Deletions cut 1 base from V and 3 bases from J, with 13 bases between. Germline lookup yields CDR1 SGHAT and CDR2 FQNNGV. CDR3 sequence (DNA): TGTGCCAGCAGCTTAGTGTCGGGGGTAGTCTACGAGCAGTACTTC. This sequence encodes CASSLVSGVVYEQYF.

This rearrangement joins TRBV12-3 or TRBV12-4 to TRBJ1-3, with D unclear. This CDR3 is built from 13 residues. Trimming removed 3 bases at V and 2 bases at J, with 5 bases between. The CDR3 region is CASSFPTGNTIYF. CDR3 DNA sequence: TGTGCCAGCAGTTTCCCCACTGGAAACACCATATATTTT.